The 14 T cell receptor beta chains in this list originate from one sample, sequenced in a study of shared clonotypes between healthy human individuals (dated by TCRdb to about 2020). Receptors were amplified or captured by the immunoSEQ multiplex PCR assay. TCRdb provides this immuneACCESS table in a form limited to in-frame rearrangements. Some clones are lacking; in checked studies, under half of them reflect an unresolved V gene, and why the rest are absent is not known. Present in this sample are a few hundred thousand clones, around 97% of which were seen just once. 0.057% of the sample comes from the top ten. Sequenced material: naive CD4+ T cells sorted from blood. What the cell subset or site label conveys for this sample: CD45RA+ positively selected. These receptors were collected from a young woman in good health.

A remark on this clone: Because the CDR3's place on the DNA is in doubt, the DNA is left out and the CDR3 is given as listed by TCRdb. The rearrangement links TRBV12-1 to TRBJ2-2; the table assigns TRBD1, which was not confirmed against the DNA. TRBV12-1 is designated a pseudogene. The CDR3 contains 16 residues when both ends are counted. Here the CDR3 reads CASSFGTGSNTGELFF.

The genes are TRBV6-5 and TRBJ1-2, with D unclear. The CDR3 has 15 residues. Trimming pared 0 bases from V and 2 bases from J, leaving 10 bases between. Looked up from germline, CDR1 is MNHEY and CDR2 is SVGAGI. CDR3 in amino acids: CASSYSVNDNYGYTF. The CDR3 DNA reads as TGTGCCAGCAGTTACTCGGTGAACGACAACTATGGCTACACCTTC.

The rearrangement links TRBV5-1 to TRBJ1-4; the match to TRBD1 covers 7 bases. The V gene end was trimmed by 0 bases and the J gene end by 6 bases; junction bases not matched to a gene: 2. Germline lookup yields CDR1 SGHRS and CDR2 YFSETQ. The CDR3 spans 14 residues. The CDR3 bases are TGCGCCAGCAGCTTGGGCAGGGGGGATGAAAAACTGTTTTTT. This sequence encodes CASSLGRGDEKLFF. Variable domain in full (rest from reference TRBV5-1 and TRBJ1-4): KAGVTQTPRYLIKTRGQQVTLSCSPISGHRSVSWYQQTPGQGLQFLFEYFSETQRNKGNFPGRFSGRQFSNSRSEMNVSTLELGDSALYLCASSLGRGDEKLFFGSGTQLSVL.

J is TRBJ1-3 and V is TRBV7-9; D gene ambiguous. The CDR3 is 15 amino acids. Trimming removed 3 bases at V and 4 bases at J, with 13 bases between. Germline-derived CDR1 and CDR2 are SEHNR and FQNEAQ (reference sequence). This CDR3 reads CASSFLTDFGNTIYF. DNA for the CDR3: TGTGCCAGCAGCTTTCTCACCGATTTCGGAAACACCATATATTTT.

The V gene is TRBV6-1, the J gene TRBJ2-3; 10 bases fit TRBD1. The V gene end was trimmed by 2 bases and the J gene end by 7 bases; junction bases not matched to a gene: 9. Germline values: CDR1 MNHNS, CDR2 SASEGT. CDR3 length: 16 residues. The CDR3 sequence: CASSEPGQGRGNTQYF. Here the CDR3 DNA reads TGTGCCAGCAGTGAACCGGGACAGGGGCGAGGGAATACGCAGTATTTT.

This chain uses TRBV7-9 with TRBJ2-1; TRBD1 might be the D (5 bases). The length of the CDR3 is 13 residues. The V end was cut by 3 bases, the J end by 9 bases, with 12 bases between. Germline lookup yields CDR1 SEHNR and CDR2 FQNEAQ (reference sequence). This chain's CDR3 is CASSFQGSGEQFF. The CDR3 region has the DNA TGTGCCAGCAGCTTTCAGGGTTCGGGTGAGCAGTTCTTC.

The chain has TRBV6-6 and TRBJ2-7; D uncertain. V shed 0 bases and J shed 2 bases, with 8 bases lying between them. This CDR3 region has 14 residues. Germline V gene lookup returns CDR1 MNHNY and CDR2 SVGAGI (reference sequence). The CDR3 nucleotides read TGTGCCAGCAGTTACTCCCCAGACCCCTACGAGCAGTACTTC. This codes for CASSYSPDPYEQYF.

The CDR3 loop is CASGLYPGLQETQYF. CDR3 sequence (DNA): TGTGCTAGTGGTTTATACCCGGGGCTCCAAGAGACCCAGTACTTC. V is TRBV12-5 and J is TRBJ2-5; the D gene could be TRBD1 or TRBD2 (5 bases each). The CDR3 has 15 amino acids. Germline-derived CDR1 and CDR2 are LGHNT and FRNRAP. V was cut by 3 bases and J by 1 base, with 12 bases left in between.

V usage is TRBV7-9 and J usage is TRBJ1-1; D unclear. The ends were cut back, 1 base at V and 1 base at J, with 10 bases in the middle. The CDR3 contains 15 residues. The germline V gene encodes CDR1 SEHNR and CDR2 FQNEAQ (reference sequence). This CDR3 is CASSLGLITNTEAFF. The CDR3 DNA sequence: TGTGCCAGCAGCTTAGGTCTAATCACGAACACTGAAGCTTTCTTT.

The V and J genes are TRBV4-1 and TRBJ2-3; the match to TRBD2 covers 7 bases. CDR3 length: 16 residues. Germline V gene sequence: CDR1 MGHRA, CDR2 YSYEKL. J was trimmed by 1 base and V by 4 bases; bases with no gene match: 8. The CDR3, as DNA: TGCGCCAGCAGCCTTAAACTAGCGATACGCACAGATACGCAGTATTTT. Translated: CASSLKLAIRTDTQYF.

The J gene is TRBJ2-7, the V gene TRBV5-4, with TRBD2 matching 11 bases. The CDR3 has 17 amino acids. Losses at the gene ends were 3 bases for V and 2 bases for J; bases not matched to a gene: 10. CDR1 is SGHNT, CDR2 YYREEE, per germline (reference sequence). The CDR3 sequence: CASSSGTSGANTYEQYF. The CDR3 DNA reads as TGTGCCAGCAGCTCCGGGACTAGCGGCGCGAACACCTACGAGCAGTACTTC.

The CDR3 reads CSGQKLNTEAFF. The CDR3 DNA sequence: TGCAGCGGTCAGAAATTGAACACTGAAGCTTTCTTT. The chain carries TRBV29-1 and TRBJ1-1; D uncertain. Germline CDR1 and CDR2: SQVTM and ANQGSEA. The V and J ends lost 7 bases and 0 bases respectively, with 9 bases between them. The CDR3 is 12 amino acids.

CDR3 sequence: CASSSHRGGTDTQYF. The CDR3 region has the DNA TGTGCCAGCAGCTCCCACAGGGGAGGCACAGATACGCAGTATTTT. J is TRBJ2-3 and V is TRBV7-9; TRBD1 matches at 7 bases. The CDR3 covers 15 residues. The V and J ends lost 4 bases and 1 base, in that order; junction bases with no gene match: 5. CDR1 and CDR2 (germline): SEHNR, FQNEAQ (reference sequence).

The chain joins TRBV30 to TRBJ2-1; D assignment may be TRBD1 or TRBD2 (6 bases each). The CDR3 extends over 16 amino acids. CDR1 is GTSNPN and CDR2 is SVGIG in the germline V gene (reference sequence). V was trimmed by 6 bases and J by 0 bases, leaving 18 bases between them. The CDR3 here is CACLGGRSGSYNEQFF. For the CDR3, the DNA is TGTGCCTGCCTTGGGGGGCGTTCGGGCTCCTACAATGAGCAGTTCTTC.